These 15 T cell receptor beta chains were all obtained from the same sample, sequenced in a study of T cells after yellow fever vaccination (dated by TCRdb to about 2019). The intended sense of this specimen's treatment or condition label: live attenuated yellow fever vaccine strain. Preparation of the library involved 5' RACE. The sequencing machine was an Illumina HiSeq 2500. TCRdb's own reprocessing of the public reads used fastp at Q25 and MiXCR and kept productive beta chains. Rows with a matching CDR3 protein are joined into one entry that keeps the most common DNA and genes. The sample table records approximately 160,000 distinct CDR3 sequences; approximately 6.2% of these occur just once. The top ten clones comprise less than 3.5% of the sample. The sequencing here drew on CD4+ T cells sorted from PBMCs, taken on the day of the first yellow fever vaccination. All receptors come from a man younger than 30 who received the YFV17D yellow fever vaccine.

The table lists this clonotype with many counts. The V and J genes are TRBV19 and TRBJ2-2; D gene ambiguous. Trimming stripped 6 bases from V and 2 bases from J, with 7 bases between. CDR1 and CDR2 from the germline V gene are LNHDA and SQIVND (reference sequence). CDR3 size: 13 residues. Here the CDR3 reads CASSAQNTGELFF. The CDR3 DNA reads TGTGCCAGTAGCGCTCAAAACACCGGGGAGCTGTTTTTT.

CDR3 region: CASSLDSGVSANEKLFF. The CDR3 coding sequence is TGCGCCAGCAGCTTGGACTCAGGGGTCAGCGCTAATGAAAAACTGTTTTTT. The chain is built from TRBV5-1 and TRBJ1-4, with D possibly TRBD1 on 6 matching bases. Germline values: CDR1 SGHRS, CDR2 YFSETQ. The V end was cut by 0 bases, the J end by 3 bases, with 15 bases between. The CDR3 runs 17 residues.

As concerns this clonotype: Being one base from a much bigger clone, this may be a read error. CDR3 coding DNA: TGCAGTGCTAGCCCATGGCCCGGCGGGGCCCAAGAGACCCAGAACTTC. This codes for CSASPWPGGAQETQNF. This rearrangement joins TRBV20-1 to TRBJ2-5; possible D gene TRBD2, 6 bases. This CDR3 contains 16 residues. Germline CDR1 is DFQATT and CDR2 is SNEGSKA (reference sequence).

This chain links TRBV11-2 with TRBJ2-1; tentatively, D is TRBD1 (5 bases). CDR1 is SGHAT and CDR2 is FQNNGV in the germline V gene. V lost 4 bases and J 8 bases, leaving 15 bases between the germline ends. There are 14 residues in the CDR3. CDR3 coding DNA: TGTGCCAGCAGCTCCTACACAGCAGGGTATGAGCAGTTCTTC. Its protein is CASSSYTAGYEQFF.

Turning to this clonotype: A much more abundant neighbour one base away suggests this may be a read error. This chain connects TRBV21-1 to TRBJ1-1; TRBD1 is the table's D call and was not checked against the DNA. TRBV21-1 is a pseudogene. CDR3 size: 12 residues. CDR3 region: CASRERGTEAFF. DNA of the CDR3: TGTGCCAGCAGGGAAAGGGGGACCGAAGCTTTCTTT.

The V gene is TRBV27, the J gene TRBJ2-1, with a tentative D call TRBD2 (6 bases). Germline CDR1 is MNHEY and CDR2 is SMNVEV (reference sequence). V was shortened by 5 bases and J by 9 bases, with 14 bases between the two germline ends. The CDR3 length is 13 residues. CDR3 bases: TGTGCCAGCAGTGCAACTCGGAGGGGTGAGCAGTTCTTC. Translation: CASSATRRGEQFF.

This clonotype showed up many times. The genes are TRBV11-2 and TRBJ2-5, with D unclear. The CDR3 spans 13 residues. Germline V gene data show CDR1 as SGHAT and CDR2 as FQNNGV. Trimming took off 0 bases at V and 5 bases at J, with 7 bases between the two ends. The CDR3 sequence is CASSLDLVETQYF. The CDR3 DNA sequence: TGTGCCAGCAGCTTAGACCTTGTTGAGACCCAGTACTTC.

V and J are TRBV2 and TRBJ1-4, with 7 bases that match TRBD1. V trimming: 5 bases; J trimming: 8 bases; junction bases outside the gene matches: 11. From germline, CDR1 is SNHLY and CDR2 FYNNEI. The CDR3 runs 15 residues. CDR3: CASSPLQGRDEKLFF. The CDR3 DNA reads TGTGCCAGCAGTCCCCTACAGGGGAGGGACGAAAAACTGTTTTTT.

This clonotype was picked up many times. This chain links TRBV20-1 with TRBJ2-7; 7 bases match TRBD1. Germline CDR1 is DFQATT and CDR2 is SNEGSKA (reference sequence). J gave up 3 bases and V 5 bases, and 7 bases lay outside the gene matches. This CDR3 contains 13 residues. This CDR3 is CSALPGGNYEQYF. CDR3 sequence (DNA): TGCAGTGCTCTCCCAGGGGGAAACTACGAGCAGTACTTC.

This clonotype was seen only a few times. The CDR3 is CSATLGVENTEAFF. The CDR3 bases are TGCAGTGCTACTCTAGGGGTCGAGAACACTGAAGCTTTCTTT. V and J are TRBV20-1 and TRBJ1-1; D perhaps matches TRBD1 (5 bases). CDR3 length: 14 residues. Germline CDR1 reads DFQATT; CDR2 reads SNEGSKA (reference sequence). The V end lost 4 bases, the J end lost 1 base, and 13 bases lay between the germline ends.

The gene calls are TRBV5-1 and TRBJ2-3, with 12 bases identical to TRBD2. Trimming removed 3 bases from V and 0 bases from J; junction bases left unmatched: 8. Per the germline V gene, CDR1 is SGHRS and CDR2 is YFSETQ. CDR3 length: 18 amino acids. DNA of the CDR3: TGCGCCAGCAGCTCCCTAGCGGGGGGGATCGCTAGCACAGATACGCAGTATTTT. This gives the protein CASSSLAGGIASTDTQYF.

This sequence joins TRBV5-4 and TRBJ2-6; perhaps TRBD1 as D (6 bases). This CDR3 spans 15 amino acids. Germline V gene lookup returns CDR1 SGHNT and CDR2 YYREEE (reference sequence). Trimming removed 4 bases at V and 2 bases at J, with 10 bases between. CDR3 sequence (DNA): TGTGCCAGCAGCACCCCAGGGGCTGGGGCCAACGTCCTGACTTTC. This codes for CASSTPGAGANVLTF.

This clonotype has a count of ten or more. This chain links TRBV6-2 or TRBV6-3 with TRBJ1-5, with 7 bases matching TRBD1. CDR3 length: 13 residues. Germline lookup yields CDR1 MNHEY and CDR2 SVGEGT. Losses at the gene ends were 2 bases for V and 15 bases for J; bases not matched to a gene: 10. CDR3 sequence (DNA): TGTGCCAGCAGTTACACCCGACAGGGCTCGGGGCATTTT. Translated, it gives CASSYTRQGSGHF.

This clonotype came up many times. The J gene is TRBJ1-1, the V gene TRBV5-1; D call uncertain. The CDR3 extends over 14 amino acids. From germline, CDR1 is SGHRS and CDR2 YFSETQ. Trimming removed 0 bases at V and 5 bases at J, with 11 bases between. CDR3 amino acids: CASSLAVGGTEAFF. The DNA for the CDR3 is TGCGCCAGCAGCTTGGCCGTGGGTGGGACTGAAGCTTTCTTT.

Comment on this clonotype: A read error may explain this, as a much larger clone is one base away. The rearrangement joins TRBV27 to TRBJ2-2; D perhaps matches TRBD1 (5 bases). The ends were cut back, 5 bases at V and 4 bases at J, with 11 bases in the middle. CDR3 size: 14 residues. The germline gives CDR1 MNHEY, CDR2 SMNVEV (reference sequence). Written as DNA, the CDR3 is TGTGCCAGCAGTGTTGGACACGCCACCGGGGAGCTGTTTTTT. It codes for CASSVGHATGELFF.